This T cell receptor beta chain was found in a study of cytomegalovirus exposure and HLA in healthy donors. The PCR used 60 Vbeta and 13 Jbeta primers. Here immunoSEQ multiplex PCR was the method, and the copy in TCRdb shows in-frame clones only, minus some. Its table lists roughly 53,000 clones. With 11 bases removed from V and 7 bases from J, the gap between germline ends came to 24 bases. Germline V lookup: CDR1 ENHRY, CDR2 SYGVKD. This CDR3 is built from 14 residues. The source is a man younger than 35 in good health and CMV-seropositive. Input material: PBMCs. V gene TRBV10-3 combines with J gene TRBJ2-7; possibly TRBD1 for D (6 bases). CDR3 residues: CAVQKGEYPGEQYF. CDR3 sequence (DNA): TGTGCCGTCCAAAAGGGGGAATACCCTGGAGAGCAGTACTTC.